This T cell receptor beta chain is drawn from a study of cytomegalovirus exposure and HLA in healthy donors. Study-wide results and caveats: Using a false discovery rate of 0.05, a later analysis showed that 15,000 to 20,000 TCR beta sequences were associated with HLA alleles. In a later analysis, a missense DCLRE1C variant was linked to TCR beta V- and J-gene trimming. Most CMV-associated TCR beta chains appeared HLA-restricted in a later analysis.

A word on this clone: Its antigen is unidentified. Different DNA sequences within this sample yield the same CDR3.

CDR1 and CDR2 from the germline V gene are MNHEY and SVGAGI. With 9 bases clipped from V and 8 bases from J, the junction kept 12 bases outside the gene matches. The CDR3 is 15 residues long. PCR involved 60 Vbeta and 13 Jbeta primers. How the authors handled the data: In a later analysis, around 10 million of approximately 80 million unique beta chains occurred in at least two donors. Assay: immunoSEQ multiplex PCR; the TCRdb copy retains only in-frame clones and omits some. V, J and clone size reflect that table, while D and trimming were determined from the DNA. Among approximately 170,000 clones listed, around 85% were seen once.

The source material was PBMCs. The chain recombines TRBV6-5 with TRBJ2-1; 11 bases match TRBD1. The TCR sequence derives from a man in his forties or fifties in good health and CMV-seropositive. For the CDR3, the DNA is TGTGCCAGTAGAAGCCTTCGGACAGGGGGCGATGAGCAGTTCTTC. As protein: CASRSLRTGGDEQFF.